The 16 T cell receptor beta chains given below trace back to one sample, sequenced in a study of blood T cell repertoires in COVID-19. Here immunoSEQ multiplex PCR was the method, and the copy in TCRdb shows in-frame clones only, minus some. The sample records 180,000 or so clones, about four fifths being singletons. Sequenced sample: peripheral blood. Receptor source: a woman in her sixties or seventies with acute or convalescent COVID-19.

This clone has a single count. The gene calls are TRBV3-1 (or the pseudogene TRBV3-2) and TRBJ2-7, with TRBD2 identical over 11 bases. V trimming: 4 bases; J trimming: 2 bases; junction bases outside the gene matches: 4. The CDR3 length is 15 residues. Germline V gives CDR1 LGHDT, CDR2 YNNKEL (reference sequence). The CDR3 DNA reads TGTGCCAGCAGCCCTCTAGCGGGAGGAACCTACGAGCAGTACTTC. This codes for CASSPLAGGTYEQYF.

In DNA form, the CDR3 reads TGCGCCAGCAGCTTGGCCGGGACAGGGTGGGATGAGCAGTTCTTC. Translating it yields CASSLAGTGWDEQFF. The chain employs TRBV5-1 and TRBJ2-1, with TRBD1 matching 9 bases. Germline V lookup: CDR1 SGHRS, CDR2 YFSETQ. CDR3 length: 15 amino acids. The V gene end was trimmed by 0 bases and the J gene end by 8 bases; junction bases not matched to a gene: 6.

The chain employs TRBV19 and TRBJ2-2; 10 nucleotides line up with TRBD2. Trimming removed 3 bases from V and 3 bases from J; junction bases left unmatched: 10. Germline V lookup: CDR1 LNHDA, CDR2 SQIVND (reference sequence). The CDR3 extends over 18 amino acids. The DNA for the CDR3 is TGTGCCAGTAGTATCAGGGGGCGGCTAGCGGGAGACACCGGGGAGCTGTTTTTT. It yields the protein CASSIRGRLAGDTGELFF.

V is TRBV7-6 and J is TRBJ2-7, with 14 bases that match TRBD2. Germline trimming cut 3 bases from V and 3 bases from J; bases unmatched to any gene: 1. This CDR3 spans 15 amino acids. In germline, CDR1 is SGHVS, CDR2 FNYEAQ. CDR3 sequence reads: CASSLTSGRGYEQYF. The CDR3 coding sequence is TGTGCCAGCAGCTTGACTAGCGGGAGGGGCTACGAGCAGTACTTC.

This chain joins TRBV4-3 and TRBJ2-1; 7 bases map to TRBD2. The CDR3 sequence is 15 residues long. Trimming at V came to 0 bases and at J to 10 bases, leaving 9 bases not matched to a gene. The germline V gene has CDR1 LGHNA and CDR2 YSLEER. The CDR3 DNA sequence: TGCGCCAGCAGCCAAGATAGACTAGCAACCGGCGAGCAGTTCTTC. Protein product: CASSQDRLATGEQFF.

The gene calls are TRBV7-8 and TRBJ2-2; 8 bases match TRBD2. The CDR3 length is 14 residues. The V gene end was trimmed by 7 bases and the J gene end by 5 bases; junction bases not matched to a gene: 6. CDR1 and CDR2 from the germline V gene are SGHVS and FQNEAQ. CDR3 bases: TGTGCCAGCACCGGGGGGGGTATTACCGGGGAGCTGTTTTTT. Its protein is CASTGGGITGELFF.

V and J are TRBV19 and TRBJ1-1, with a possible D match to TRBD1 (6 bases). V was trimmed by 2 bases and J by 6 bases, leaving 10 bases between them. This CDR3 is 13 amino acids long. Germline V gene lookup returns CDR1 LNHDA and CDR2 SQIVND (reference sequence). CDR3 sequence: CASSINRDSEAFF. The CDR3 region has the DNA TGTGCCAGTAGTATAAACAGGGATTCTGAAGCTTTCTTT.

V and J are TRBV7-2 and TRBJ1-5, with a tentative D call TRBD1 (6 bases). The CDR3 totals 17 residues. V lost 1 base and J lost 6, with 19 bases in between. Germline V gene data show CDR1 as SGHTA and CDR2 as FQGNSA. In DNA, the CDR3 is TGTGCCAGCAGCTTAGGGGGGCCGGGGAGTAATATTCAGCCCCAGCATTTT. Translating gives CASSLGGPGSNIQPQHF.

This clone was counted a single time. The rearrangement links TRBV30 to TRBJ1-1; 7 nucleotides match TRBD1. The germline V gene encodes CDR1 GTSNPN and CDR2 SVGIG (reference sequence). CDR3 length equals 15 residues. V trimming: 2 bases; J trimming: 1 base; junction bases outside the gene matches: 7. CDR3 region: CAWSIRGQQNTEAFF. CDR3 nucleotides: TGTGCCTGGAGTATTCGGGGACAGCAGAACACTGAAGCTTTCTTT. The full variable domain, rest sourced from reference TRBV30 and TRBJ1-1, is SQTIHQWPATLVQPVGSPLSLECTVEGTSNPNLYWYRQAAGRGLQLLFYSVGIGQISSEVPQNLSASRPQDRQFILSSKKLLLSDSGFYLCAWSIRGQQNTEAFFGQGTRLTVV.

The chain joins TRBV13 to TRBJ1-4; possible D gene TRBD1, 5 bases. The CDR3 runs to 14 residues. Germline lookup yields CDR1 PRHDT and CDR2 FYEKMQ (reference sequence). The V end was cut by 2 bases, the J end by 7 bases, with 11 bases between. Here the CDR3 DNA reads TGTGCCAGCAGCTTATCGCAGGGTAGTGAAAAACTGTTTTTT. Protein: CASSLSQGSEKLFF.

The chain recombines TRBV20-1 with TRBJ2-5; 10 bases fit TRBD2. This CDR3 region has 15 residues. Per germline, CDR1 DFQATT and CDR2 SNEGSKA (reference sequence). Germline trimming cut 3 bases from V and 7 bases from J; bases unmatched to any gene: 11. CDR3 residues: CSASLAGAGGATQYF. CDR3 DNA sequence: TGCAGTGCTAGTCTAGCGGGAGCGGGGGGGGCGACCCAGTACTTC.

The chain couples TRBV11-2 to TRBJ1-2, with TRBD1 identical over 7 bases. This CDR3 is 18 amino acids long. Germline V CDR1 and CDR2: SGHAT, FQNNGV. The trim removed 4 bases at V and 4 bases at J, leaving 18 bases unmatched. CDR3 region: CASSSERDSTSVGYGYTF. The CDR3 nucleotides are TGTGCCAGCAGCTCCGAAAGGGACAGCACCTCCGTCGGCTATGGCTACACCTTC.

The chain links TRBV27 to TRBJ2-3; 12 nucleotides line up with TRBD2. V shed 6 bases and J 4 bases; nucleotides not matched to a gene: 8. Looked up from germline, CDR1 is MNHEY and CDR2 is SMNVEV (reference sequence). CDR3 size: 16 residues. DNA for the CDR3: TGTGCCAGCAGCTCCGTTCTAGCGGGAGGGCCAGATACGCAGTATTTT. Translation gives CASSSVLAGGPDTQYF.

The chain carries TRBV19 and TRBJ1-1, with 8 bases that match TRBD1. J gave up 1 base and V 5 bases, and 6 bases lay outside the gene matches. The germline gives CDR1 LNHDA, CDR2 SQIVND (reference sequence). The CDR3 consists of 15 residues. CDR3 protein: CASSPGDRRNTEAFF. In nucleotides, the CDR3 is TGTGCCAGTAGTCCAGGGGACAGGAGGAACACTGAAGCTTTCTTT.

V is TRBV30 and J is TRBJ1-5, with D unclear. CDR3 length: 13 amino acids. From germline, CDR1 is GTSNPN and CDR2 SVGIG (reference sequence). V gave up 2 bases and J gave up 5 bases, with 10 bases separating them. The CDR3 sequence is CAWSRGIDQPQHF. Here the CDR3 DNA reads TGTGCCTGGAGTAGAGGCATCGATCAGCCCCAGCATTTT.

The chain has TRBV19 and TRBJ2-3; a weak D match, TRBD2 (6 bases). V shed 1 base and J shed 1 base, with 21 bases lying between them. CDR3 size: 19 residues. Germline CDR1 and CDR2: LNHDA and SQIVND (reference sequence). The CDR3 is CASSIVTGERVFCTDTQYF. CDR3 coding DNA: TGTGCCAGTAGTATAGTGACGGGGGAAAGGGTTTTTTGCACAGATACGCAGTATTTT.